This entry lists 20 T cell receptor beta chains sequenced from one sample in a study of blood T cells in healthy people across ages. It was with a sample-barcoded 5' primer and a J-beta primer mix that a second PCR of about 7 to 12 cycles was run. In TCRdb, the 5' RACE reads were re-called with MiXCR into one record per CDR3 protein. Here the sample spans roughly 1,000,000 distinct CDR3 sequences, roughly a quarter being singletons. The same sample was also studied in work on T cells of mothers and their children.

The sequenced material came from blood. These receptors came from a girl aged 2 to 10 in good health.

The rearrangement joins TRBV12-3 or TRBV12-4 to TRBJ1-1; D is undetermined. CDR3 length equals 14 residues. V was trimmed by 6 bases and J by 0 bases, leaving 11 bases between them. The CDR3 DNA is TGTGCCAGCAGCCTCAGCCAATTGAACACTGAAGCTTTCTTT. Protein product: CASSLSQLNTEAFF.

CDR3 DNA: TGTGCCAGCAGTTTATTGTTGCCCACCGGGGGTGAAAAACTGTTTTTT. It specifies CASSLLLPTGGEKLFF. This chain uses TRBV27 with TRBJ1-4; D might be TRBD1 (5 bases). The CDR3 totals 16 residues. The V end lost 1 base, the J end lost 7 bases, and 16 bases lay between the germline ends. The germline CDR1 and CDR2 sequences are MNHEY and SMNVEV (reference sequence).

This rearrangement joins TRBV27 to TRBJ2-7; TRBD1 is a possible D gene (5 bases). V lost 11 bases to trimming and J lost 0 bases, with 23 bases between them. There are 16 residues in the CDR3. Germline V gene sequence: CDR1 MNHEY, CDR2 SMNVEV (reference sequence). CDR3 sequence: CASSSLTDISSYEQYF. CDR3 DNA: TGTGCCTCGAGTAGTCTTACGGACATAAGCTCCTACGAGCAGTACTTC.

This clonotype was observed a few times. The chain links TRBV6-2 or TRBV6-3 to TRBJ2-1; no reliable D call. This CDR3 is 11 amino acids long. Trimming stripped 2 bases from V and 10 bases from J, with 6 bases between. CDR1 is MNHEY and CDR2 is SVGEGT in the germline V gene. CDR3 in DNA: TGTGCCAGCAGTTACCGACGGGAGCAGTTCTTC. This codes for CASSYRREQFF.

This clonotype was seen a few times. The genes are TRBV4-3 and TRBJ2-7; 11 nucleotides align to TRBD2. The CDR3 has 14 residues. V lost 5 bases to trimming and J lost 4 bases; unmatched junction nucleotides: 4. Germline CDR1 reads LGHNA; CDR2 reads YSLEER. This CDR3 reads CASSELAGVYEQYF. As DNA, the CDR3 is TGCGCCAGCAGCGAACTAGCGGGGGTTTACGAGCAGTACTTC.

J is TRBJ2-7 and V is TRBV29-1, with D possibly TRBD2 on 6 matching bases. The tail of the sequence fits TRBJ2-1 better, so the J call may be wrong. This CDR3 comprises 14 residues. CDR1 SQVTM and CDR2 ANQGSEA come from the germline V gene. The CDR3 spells CSVEMGGLIEEQFF. Written as DNA, the CDR3 is TGCAGCGTTGAGATGGGGGGATTGATAGAGGAGCAGTTCTTC.

The chain uses TRBV6-5 and TRBJ2-5, with 7 bases fitting TRBD2. Trimming took 8 bases from V and 3 from J; bases not matched to a gene: 9. Looked up from germline, CDR1 is MNHEY and CDR2 is SVGAGI. There are 14 residues in the CDR3. Here the CDR3 DNA reads TGTGCCAGCCAAGTCATCGGGGGGAAAGAGACCCAGTACTTC. Amino acid sequence: CASQVIGGKETQYF.

The V call is TRBV5-6, the J call TRBJ2-7; 9 bases are a match to TRBD1. The J segment lost 2 bases and the V segment lost 4 bases, leaving 10 bases of the junction unmatched. Germline V gene sequence: CDR1 SGHDT, CDR2 YYEEEE. The length of the CDR3 is 16 residues. DNA of the CDR3: TGTGCCAGCAGCCCCAATCTACAGGGGGCCACCTACGAGCAGTACTTC. Its protein is CASSPNLQGATYEQYF.

This clonotype was counted once. The V and J genes are TRBV12-3 or TRBV12-4 and TRBJ2-5; D perhaps matches TRBD1 (6 bases). The V end was cut by 7 bases, the J end by 2 bases, with 17 bases between. This CDR3 has 15 amino acids. CDR3 residues: CASKTGQLDQETQYF. In DNA, the CDR3 is TGTGCCAGCAAGACCGGACAGTTAGATCAAGAGACCCAGTACTTC.

The chain couples TRBV20-1 to TRBJ2-5; the D gene is possibly TRBD2 (6 bases). The CDR3 length is 13 residues. The V end was cut by 3 bases, the J end by 5 bases, with 13 bases between. Per the germline V gene, CDR1 is DFQATT and CDR2 is SNEGSKA (reference sequence). Here the CDR3 reads CSARAGHSETQYF. DNA of the CDR3: TGCAGTGCTAGGGCGGGGCATTCGGAGACCCAGTACTTC.

This clonotype was found a few times. The chain is built from TRBV29-1 and TRBJ2-5, with TRBD2 matching 12 bases. The CDR3 is 15 amino acids. Per germline, CDR1 SQVTM and CDR2 ANQGSEA. Trimming at V came to 7 bases and at J to 4 bases, leaving 10 bases not matched to a gene. The CDR3 DNA sequence: TGCAGCGCGATACTAGCGGGGGGCTTCTCAGAGACCCAGTACTTC. Protein product: CSAILAGGFSETQYF.

V is TRBV2 and J is TRBJ2-1; 8 positions match TRBD2. The CDR3 sequence is 14 residues long. Germline V CDR1 and CDR2: SNHLY, FYNNEI. V dropped 11 bases and J dropped 10; count of bases not matched to a gene: 16. The CDR3 loop is CAGEREIGTREQFF. CDR3 sequence (DNA): TGTGCCGGGGAGCGGGAGATCGGAACGCGGGAGCAGTTCTTC.

This clonotype was seen a handful of times. A much larger clonotype is one base distant, so this may be a read error. The chain employs TRBV29-1 and TRBJ2-3, with D possibly matching TRBD2 (6 bases). Germline V gives CDR1 SQVTM, CDR2 ANQGSEA. This CDR3 is 13 amino acids long. The V and J ends lost 1 base and 1 base respectively, with 6 bases between them. For the CDR3, the DNA is TGCAGCGTTGAAGCGGGAGGCACAGATACGCAGTATTTT. This codes for CSVEAGGTDTQYF.

V and J are TRBV29-1 and TRBJ1-1; D call uncertain. Between the trimmed V and J ends, which lost 6 bases and 4 bases, there was a span of 18 bases. The CDR3 has 14 residues. Germline assignment: CDR1 SQVTM and CDR2 ANQGSEA. The CDR3 protein is CSVRTRISSTEAFF. The CDR3 DNA follows: TGCAGCGTGCGGACCAGAATCTCGAGCACTGAAGCTTTCTTT.

The chain has TRBV2 and TRBJ2-1, with TRBD2 as a possible D gene (6 bases). The CDR3 loop spans 16 amino acids. The ends were cut back, 4 bases at V and 9 bases at J, with 22 bases in the middle. From germline, CDR1 is SNHLY and CDR2 FYNNEI. The CDR3 DNA is TGTGCCAGCAGTGTGGTAGGGGACTGGGGGAATTTTGAGCAGTTCTTC. Translation: CASSVVGDWGNFEQFF.

The CDR3 protein is CASSLGGLEYQSEQYF. The CDR3 DNA sequence: TGTGCCAGCAGTTTGGGGGGACTAGAGTACCAGTCCGAGCAGTACTTC. The gene calls are TRBV27 and TRBJ2-5; 8 bases agree with TRBD2. Gene TRBJ2-7 matches the end of the DNA better, so the J call may be wrong. This CDR3 is 16 amino acids long. Germline V gene lookup returns CDR1 MNHEY and CDR2 SMNVEV (reference sequence).

The sample holds a few counts of this clonotype. The V call is TRBV5-1, the J call TRBJ2-7; D is possibly TRBD2 (5 bases). From germline, CDR1 is SGHRS and CDR2 YFSETQ. V was shortened by 0 bases and J by 3 bases, with 16 bases between the two germline ends. CDR3 length equals 16 residues. This CDR3 is CASSLGSPRGYYEQYF. CDR3 in DNA: TGCGCCAGCAGCTTGGGGTCGCCCAGAGGGTACTACGAGCAGTACTTC.

This clonotype turned up a few times. This chain links TRBV2 with TRBJ2-6; TRBD1 matches at 7 bases. The V gene's germline CDR1 is SNHLY and CDR2 FYNNEI. V gave up 4 bases and J gave up 4 bases; unmatched junction bases: 7. The CDR3 loop spans 16 amino acids. CDR3 sequence (DNA): TGTGCCAGCAGTGGACAGGGAGTGACAGGGGCCAACGTCCTGACTTTC. Protein product: CASSGQGVTGANVLTF.

This clonotype was detected a few times. The chain combines TRBV27 with TRBJ2-2; weak D call: TRBD2 (6 bases). Per germline, CDR1 MNHEY and CDR2 SMNVEV (reference sequence). CDR3 length: 14 amino acids. Trimming shortened V by 7 bases and J by 4 bases, and 13 bases separated the two germline ends. The CDR3 loop reads CASTGRESTGELFF. In nucleotides, the CDR3 is TGTGCCAGCACGGGACGGGAGAGCACCGGGGAGCTGTTTTTT.

Turning to this clonotype: At one end, the junction sequence differs from germline, possibly due to a read error. This chain uses TRBV7-7 with TRBJ1-2, with TRBD1 matching 9 bases. The CDR3 totals 10 residues. From germline, CDR1 is SSHAT and CDR2 FNYEAQ (reference sequence). CDR3 amino acids: CASSRQGETF. In DNA, the CDR3 is TGTGCTAGCAGCCGACAGGGGGAAACCTTC.